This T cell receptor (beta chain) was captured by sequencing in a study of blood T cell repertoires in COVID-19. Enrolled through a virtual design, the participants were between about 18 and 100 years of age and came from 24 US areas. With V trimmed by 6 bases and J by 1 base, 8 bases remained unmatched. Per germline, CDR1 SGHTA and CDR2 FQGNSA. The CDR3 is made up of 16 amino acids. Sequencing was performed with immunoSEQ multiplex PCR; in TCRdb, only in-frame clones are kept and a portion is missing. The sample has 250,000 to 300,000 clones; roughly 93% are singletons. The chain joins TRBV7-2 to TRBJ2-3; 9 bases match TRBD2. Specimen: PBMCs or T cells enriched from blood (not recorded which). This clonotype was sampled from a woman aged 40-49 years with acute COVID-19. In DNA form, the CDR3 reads TGTGCCAGCAGTCTCGCTAGCGGGGTCGGCACAGATACGCAGTATTTT. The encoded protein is CASSLASGVGTDTQYF.